Shown below are 18 T cell receptor beta chains from a single sample sequenced in a study of blood T cell repertoires in COVID-19. Libraries were prepared by immunoSEQ multiplex PCR; TCRdb keeps only in-frame clonotypes and omits some of them. The sample has about 260,000 clones; roughly 86% are singletons. Sequencing was performed on peripheral blood. Receptors originate from a middle-aged man with active or convalescent COVID-19.

The rearrangement uses TRBV3-1 (or the pseudogene TRBV3-2) and TRBJ1-2; a weak D match, TRBD1 (5 bases). The CDR3 is 15 amino acids. V was trimmed by 0 bases and J by 4 bases, leaving 12 bases between them. The germline gives CDR1 LGHDT, CDR2 YNNKEL (reference sequence). The CDR3 coding sequence is TGTGCCAGCAGCCAAGAGCAGGGAATGGCCTATGGCTACACCTTC. Amino acids: CASSQEQGMAYGYTF.

The chain combines TRBV9 with TRBJ1-2; 8 nucleotides align to TRBD1. With 3 bases clipped from V and 2 bases from J, the junction kept 6 bases outside the gene matches. Germline V gives CDR1 SGDLS, CDR2 YYNGEE. CDR3 length equals 15 residues. In nucleotides, the CDR3 is TGTGCCAGCAGCGGGTTAGACAGGGGCAACTATGGCTACACCTTC. This encodes CASSGLDRGNYGYTF.

V and J are TRBV19 and TRBJ1-5; D is undetermined. V was shortened by 1 base and J by 7 bases, with 14 bases between the two germline ends. The length of the CDR3 is 15 residues. The germline V gene encodes CDR1 LNHDA and CDR2 SQIVND (reference sequence). This chain's CDR3 is CASSIATGIGQPQHF. The CDR3 nucleotides read TGTGCCAGTAGTATAGCCACGGGGATCGGCCAGCCCCAGCATTTT. Together with reference TRBV19 and TRBJ1-5, the CDR3 gives the full variable domain: DGGITQSPKYLFRKEGQNVTLSCEQNLNHDAMYWYRQDPGQGLRLIYYSQIVNDFQKGDIAEGYSVSREKKESFPLTVTSAQKNPTAFYLCASSIATGIGQPQHFGDGTRLSIL.

The genes are TRBV2 and TRBJ2-1; 11 bases align to TRBD2. This CDR3 region has 16 residues. Germline assignment: CDR1 SNHLY and CDR2 FYNNEI. V lost 5 bases and J lost 4; bases outside the gene matches: 7. The CDR3 DNA reads as TGTGCCAGCAGTCTCGCCGGGACTAGCGGTTACAATGAGCAGTTCTTC. Residues: CASSLAGTSGYNEQFF.

This rearrangement joins TRBV29-1 to TRBJ1-1; 10 bases fit TRBD1. Germline CDR1 and CDR2: SQVTM and ANQGSEA. This CDR3 has 15 residues. V gave up 5 bases and J gave up 5 bases; unmatched junction bases: 11. The CDR3 protein is CSVRGRDRGSTEAFF. The DNA of the CDR3 is TGCAGCGTTCGAGGGCGGGACAGGGGATCGACTGAAGCTTTCTTT.

V gene TRBV6-5 combines with J gene TRBJ1-1, with D maybe TRBD1 (6 bases). The germline V and J ends were trimmed by 6 bases and 0 bases, with 11 bases remaining between them. This CDR3 is built from 14 residues. The germline V gene has CDR1 MNHEY and CDR2 SVGAGI. The CDR3 region has the DNA TGTGCCAGCAGACAGACAGGTATGAACACTGAAGCTTTCTTT. As protein: CASRQTGMNTEAFF.

The rearrangement joins TRBV27 to TRBJ1-1, with D perhaps matching TRBD1 (6 bases). From germline, CDR1 is MNHEY and CDR2 SMNVEV (reference sequence). The CDR3 loop spans 13 amino acids. Trimming stripped 6 bases from V and 8 bases from J, with 16 bases between. DNA for the CDR3: TGTGCCAGCAGCTCCATCCGGGGACACGAAGCTTTCTTT. Amino acid sequence: CASSSIRGHEAFF.

The V call is TRBV6-5, the J call TRBJ1-1; D not certain. V was pared by 0 bases and J by 2 bases, with 13 bases between. The CDR3 length is 16 residues. CDR1 MNHEY and CDR2 SVGAGI come from the germline V gene. The CDR3 DNA reads TGTGCCAGCAGTTACTCGGCCGAGGGCGGAAACACTGAAGCTTTCTTT. Translating it yields CASSYSAEGGNTEAFF.

This chain links TRBV3-1 (or the pseudogene TRBV3-2) with TRBJ2-1; 10 bases match TRBD2. This CDR3 has 18 amino acids. V lost 9 bases to trimming and J lost 2 bases; unmatched junction nucleotides: 16. The germline V gene has CDR1 LGHDT and CDR2 YNNKEL (reference sequence). Written as DNA, the CDR3 is TGTGCCAGTTTCGGGGCTAGCGGGAGACCCACTACCTACAATGAGCAGTTCTTC. It is translated as CASFGASGRPTTYNEQFF.

V and J are TRBV11-3 and TRBJ1-5, with D perhaps TRBD1 (5 bases). This CDR3 spans 14 amino acids. The V and J ends lost 5 bases and 9 bases respectively, with 17 bases between them. Germline assignment: CDR1 SGHNT and CDR2 YENEEA. The CDR3 bases are TGTGCCAGCAGCCGGACCGGGACTGCAATGCCCCAGCATTTT. Translation gives CASSRTGTAMPQHF.

The chain uses TRBV6-4 and TRBJ2-1; TRBD1 might be the D (6 bases). CDR3 size: 12 residues. Germline V CDR1 and CDR2: MRHNA, SNTAGT. Trimming took off 10 bases at V and 6 bases at J, with 13 bases between the two ends. The CDR3 DNA follows: TGTGCCACCTCGGACAGCAGCAATGAGCAGTTCTTC. Translating gives CATSDSSNEQFF.

V usage is TRBV12-3 or TRBV12-4 and J usage is TRBJ1-6; no reliable D call. This CDR3 has 13 amino acids. The V end was cut by 3 bases, the J end by 7 bases, with 7 bases between. In DNA form, the CDR3 reads TGTGCCAGCAGTTTTATACAAAATTCACCCCTCCACTTT. Translated: CASSFIQNSPLHF.

V usage is TRBV24-1 and J usage is TRBJ2-3, with 8 bases lining up with TRBD2. The CDR3 runs 16 residues. J lost 6 bases, V lost 0 bases, and 7 bases had no gene match. The germline CDR1 and CDR2 sequences are KGHDR and SFDVKD. CDR3 coding DNA: TGTGCCACCAGTGATTTGTTGAGCGGGGGTCCGGATACGCAGTATTTT. It is translated as CATSDLLSGGPDTQYF.

The chain couples TRBV24-1 to TRBJ2-3, with 7 positions matching TRBD2. Germline CDR1 and CDR2: KGHDR and SFDVKD. The CDR3 contains 15 residues. The ends lost 7 bases at V and 2 bases at J; junction bases unmatched: 8. Written as DNA, the CDR3 is TGTGCCACCAGCCCCGCTAGCGGCTACACAGATACGCAGTATTTT. This encodes CATSPASGYTDTQYF.

V and J are TRBV27 and TRBJ1-2; D might be TRBD1 (5 bases). V was shortened by 3 bases and J by 6 bases, with 11 bases between the two germline ends. Germline V lookup: CDR1 MNHEY, CDR2 SMNVEV (reference sequence). This CDR3 contains 13 residues. The CDR3 bases are TGTGCCAGCAGTTTTCAGGGCCCAAATGGCTACACCTTC. This translates into CASSFQGPNGYTF.

The V call is TRBV3-1 (or the pseudogene TRBV3-2), the J call TRBJ1-3, with 9 bases matching TRBD1. The CDR3 contains 18 residues. The V segment lost 0 bases and the J segment 7 bases; nucleotides outside the gene matches: 13. Looked up from germline, CDR1 is LGHDT and CDR2 is YNNKEL (reference sequence). The CDR3 DNA follows: TGTGCCAGCAGCCAAGACTCTCCAACCGGGACAGGGAGGAACACCATATATTTT. It translates to CASSQDSPTGTGRNTIYF.

This chain connects TRBV5-4 to TRBJ1-2; the match to TRBD1 covers 8 bases. Germline CDR1 reads SGHNT; CDR2 reads YYREEE (reference sequence). With V trimmed by 0 bases and J by 4 bases, 5 bases remained unmatched. CDR3 length equals 15 residues. CDR3 sequence reads: CASSLDGTGLYGYTF. As DNA, the CDR3 is TGTGCCAGCAGCTTGGACGGGACAGGCCTCTATGGCTACACCTTC.

This clone has only one observation. The chain is built from TRBV10-3 and TRBJ2-6, with a weak D call TRBD2 (5 bases). V dropped 8 bases and J dropped 4 bases, with 18 bases sitting between them. The CDR3 runs 16 residues. CDR1 ENHRY and CDR2 SYGVKD come from the germline V gene. Written as DNA, the CDR3 is TGTGCCATCCCTGGACTTGCATCTGCCGGGGCCAACGTCCTGACTTTC. Its translation is CAIPGLASAGANVLTF.